This T cell receptor beta chain was sequenced for a study of cytomegalovirus exposure and HLA in healthy donors. In regard to this clone: Its matching antigen is unknown.

Study results and caveats: Later on, an analysis found that several of the most significant clusters appeared to be linked to common viral pathogens, which included parvovirus B19.

Both 60 Vbeta primers and 13 Jbeta primers went into the PCR. The protocol was immunoSEQ multiplex PCR, while the TCRdb copy is restricted to in-frame clones and leaves out a portion. The sample has a few hundred thousand clones; 85% to 95% are singletons. The CDR3 runs 16 residues. The junction had 7 bases not matched to a gene; V was cut back by 2 bases and J by 7 bases. Per germline, CDR1 MGHRA and CDR2 YSYEKL. The sequence was collected from a girl aged 2-10 years in good health and CMV-seronegative. The sequenced sample was PBMCs. The rearrangement joins TRBV4-1 to TRBJ2-1; TRBD2 matches 11 bases. The CDR3 bases are TGCGCCAGCAGCCAAAAGTCTAGCGGGAGGAGTAATGAGCAGTTCTTC. Protein sequence: CASSQKSSGRSNEQFF.